This record concerns one T cell receptor (beta chain) sequence. The repertoire was sequenced with immunoSEQ multiplex PCR; TCRdb's copy has only in-frame clones and lacks some. The repertoire holds 50,000 to 65,000 clones, approximately 89% seen once, with 0.91% in the top ten. The CDR3 runs 15 residues. Germline values: CDR1 SGHNT, CDR2 YYREEE (reference sequence). The V and J ends lost 4 bases and 5 bases, in that order; junction bases with no gene match: 7. The data are from a study of control samples from healthy donors and cancer patients. This chain uses TRBV5-4 with TRBJ2-2, with 8 bases matching TRBD1. This clonotype originated in a man younger than 40 with colorectal cancer. The sequencing input was PBMCs. The CDR3 is CASSLQGGGTGELFF. In DNA, the CDR3 is TGTGCCAGCAGCCTACAGGGGGGCGGGACCGGGGAGCTGTTTTTT.